A selection of T cell receptor beta chains follows, all from one sample in a study of T cell responses to AZD1222 COVID-19 vaccine. Clones were read by immunoSEQ multiplex PCR, and TCRdb kept only the in-frame ones, dropping some. Counted here are roughly 150,000 clones, around 90% occurring once; the ten biggest clones make up around 1.8%. This material consisted of peripheral blood, taken 28 days after the second AZD1222 dose. All receptors come from an adult who received the AZD1222 COVID-19 vaccine. CDR3s include the opening cysteine and the closing phenylalanine or tryptophan. The D gene is left open where the match is weak. Not all rows give a size; the values are once, few, many and, for expanded clones, a class.

d_gene,abundance,j_gene,v_gene,CDR3nt,CDR3aa
NA,NA,TRBJ1-5,TRBV11-2,TGTGCCAGCAGCTTAGTAAGGGATCAGCCCCAGCATTTT,CASSLVRDQPQHF
TRBD2,once,TRBJ2-5,TRBV4-1,TGCGCCAGCAGCCAAGATATGGGACTATCATATACCCAGTACTTC,CASSQDMGLSYTQYF
TRBD1,NA,TRBJ1-6,TRBV19,TGTGCCAGTAACCAAGACAGGGGGACTTCACCCCTCCACTTT,CASNQDRGTSPLHF
NA,NA,TRBJ2-1,TRBV11-2,TGTGCCAGCAGCTTGGCCAACGCGGGGGAGCAGTTCTTC,CASSLANAGEQFF
NA,NA,TRBJ2-7,TRBV20-1,TGCAGTGTTAGTAGCGGGCAGGGGTCCTACGAGCAGTACTTC,CSVSSGQGSYEQYF
NA,NA,TRBJ2-1,TRBV14,TGTGCCAGCAGCCAAGATTCTGGTGAGCAGTTCTTC,CASSQDSGEQFF
NA,NA,TRBJ1-2,TRBV6-6,TGTGCCAGCAGCCAGGGCCGAAACTATGGCTACACCTTC,CASSQGRNYGYTF
NA,NA,TRBJ1-2,TRBV7-9,TGTGCCAGCAGCTTGACCGGGCCGGGGGGCTATGGCTACACCTTC,CASSLTGPGGYGYTF
NA,NA,TRBJ1-2,TRBV14,TGTGCCAGCAGCCGGACAAGATCCTATGGCTACACCTTC,CASSRTRSYGYTF
TRBD1,NA,TRBJ2-7,TRBV7-2,TGTGCCAGCAGCTTAGGGACAGGGGCCTTCTACGAGCAGTACTTC,CASSLGTGAFYEQYF
NA,NA,TRBJ1-4,TRBV19,TGTGCCAGTTGCCGGGGGCGTAATGAAAAACTGTTTTTT,CASCRGRNEKLFF
TRBD2,NA,TRBJ2-7,TRBV7-2,TGTGCCAGCAGCTTAGGGGCTAGCGGGGGGGCCTCCTACGAGCAGTACTTC,CASSLGASGGASYEQYF
TRBD2,NA,TRBJ2-2,TRBV7-3,TGTGCCAGCAGCTCGGGACTAGCGGCTTCCGGGGAGCTGTTTTTT,CASSSGLAASGELFF
TRBD1,NA,TRBJ1-4,TRBV25-1,TGTGCCAGCGGTAGACAGGGGAGTGAAAAACTGTTTTTT,CASGRQGSEKLFF
NA,NA,TRBJ2-1,TRBV5-1,TGCGCCAGCAGTGGGCAGATCTACAATGAGCAGTTCTTC,CASSGQIYNEQFF
TRBD1,NA,TRBJ2-7,TRBV5-4,TGTGCCAGCAGCGCGGACAGGGGTGGACTCTCCTACGAGCAGTACTTC,CASSADRGGLSYEQYF
NA,NA,TRBJ1-5,TRBV11-2,TGTGCCAGCAGCTTAGCTTTGGGGCAGCCCCAGCATTTT,CASSLALGQPQHF
NA,once,TRBJ1-4,TRBV27,TGTGCCAGCAGTCCCCTTGGGCCAACTAATGAAAAACTGTTTTTT,CASSPLGPTNEKLFF
NA,NA,TRBJ1-3,TRBV27,TGTGCCAGCAACTCTACAGAGTCTGGAAACACCATATATTTT,CASNSTESGNTIYF
NA,NA,TRBJ2-7,TRBV21-1,TGTGCCAGCAGCAAAGGGGGACAGGAAGCCTACTACGAGCAGTACTTC,CASSKGGQEAYYEQYF
NA,once,TRBJ2-6,TRBV7-2,TGTGCCAGCAGCTTAGGACGATCTGGGGCCAACGTCCTGACTTTC,CASSLGRSGANVLTF
TRBD1,NA,TRBJ1-5,TRBV9,TGTGCCAGCACCAAAGGGACAGGGGCCAATCAGCCCCAGCATTTT,CASTKGTGANQPQHF
TRBD1,few,TRBJ1-3,TRBV9,TGTGCCAGCAGCGTCGGACAGGGTGGAAACACCATATATTTT,CASSVGQGGNTIYF
NA,NA,TRBJ2-1,TRBV29-1,TGCAGCGTACTGGACAGTTCCTACAATGAGCAGTTCTTC,CSVLDSSYNEQFF
TRBD2,NA,TRBJ2-7,TRBV7-9,TGTGCCAGCAGCCGTCCCGGGACTAGCGGGAGGGCCGGTTCCCGCGAGCAGTACTTC,CASSRPGTSGRAGSREQYF
NA,NA,TRBJ1-2,TRBV27,TGTGCCAGCAGAACAGGGTCCTATGGCTACACCTTC,CASRTGSYGYTF
NA,few,TRBJ1-5,TRBV2,TGTGCCAGCAGTGACCGACAGCTCAATCAGCCCCAGCATTTT,CASSDRQLNQPQHF
TRBD1,NA,TRBJ2-7,TRBV6-5,TGTGCCAGCAGTTACTCCGGACAGGGATCCTTCGAGCAGTACTTC,CASSYSGQGSFEQYF